Below are 26 T cell receptor beta chains sequenced from a single sample in a study of T cells in Graves' hyperthyroidism and ophthalmopathy. Amplification of TCR beta CDR3 regions used RNA as the template. First-round RT-PCR of the TCR CDR3 relied on the HTBI primer set. TCRdb reprocessed the multiplex PCR reads via MiXCR and lists one record per CDR3 protein. The data hold roughly 61,000 distinct CDR3 sequences, with approximately 57% observed a single time. Sequencing was carried out using blood. Source of these receptors: a woman between 55 and 75 years old with Graves' ophthalmopathy.

Notes on this clonotype: The junction departs from germline at one end; a sequencing error may be responsible. The chain is built from TRBV6-5 and TRBJ1-4; possible D gene TRBD1, 6 bases. Per the germline V gene, CDR1 is MNHEY and CDR2 is SVGAGI. The CDR3 sequence is 14 residues long. The CDR3: CASSATGTVEKLVF. The CDR3 DNA sequence: TGTGCCAGCAGTGCAACAGGGACGGTTGAAAAACTGGTTTTT.

The rearrangement uses TRBV7-6 and TRBJ1-6; 9 bases map to TRBD1. Germline CDR1 is SGHVS and CDR2 is FNYEAQ. The CDR3 runs 18 residues. The ends lost 4 bases at V and 6 bases at J; junction bases unmatched: 13. The DNA of the CDR3 is TGTGCCAGCAGCTCCTTGGCCCCGGGACAGGGTTTTAATTCACCCCTCCACTTT. This translates into CASSSLAPGQGFNSPLHF. Drawing the rest from reference TRBV7-6 and TRBJ1-6, the complete variable domain is GAGVSQSPRYKVTKRGQDVALRCDPISGHVSLYWYRQALGQGPEFLTYFNYEAQQDKSGLPNDRFSAERPEGSISTLTIQRTEQRDSAMYRCASSSLAPGQGFNSPLHFGNGTRLTVT.

This rearrangement joins TRBV19 to TRBJ1-4; D is uncertain. Deletions cut 3 bases from V and 10 bases from J, with 15 bases between. The CDR3 has 14 residues. CDR1 and CDR2 from the germline V gene are LNHDA and SQIVND (reference sequence). The DNA for the CDR3 is TGTGCCAGTAGTATCGAAGGGAGCTCTGGAAAACTGTTTTTT. Amino acids: CASSIEGSSGKLFF.

In this sample, this clonotype turned up many times. V and J are TRBV7-9 and TRBJ1-5, with D maybe TRBD1 (5 bases). CDR3 length: 16 amino acids. V was cut by 4 bases and J by 5 bases, with 18 bases left in between. Per the germline V gene, CDR1 is SEHNR and CDR2 is FQNEAQ (reference sequence). Here the CDR3 reads CASSSSGGSHYQPQHF. The DNA of the CDR3 is TGTGCCAGCAGCTCCTCGGGGGGTTCCCATTATCAGCCCCAGCATTTT.

The rearrangement joins TRBV6-6 to TRBJ2-5; TRBD2 matches at 8 bases. The CDR3 contains 17 residues. V lost 0 bases and J lost 2; bases outside the gene matches: 8. CDR1 and CDR2 (germline): MNHNY, SVGAGI (reference sequence). The CDR3 region has the DNA TGTGCCAGCAGTTACTCAGGGTCGGCGGGGGGTCAAGAGACCCAGTACTTC. Protein sequence: CASSYSGSAGGQETQYF.

Concerning this clonotype itself: Lacking the conserved final phenylalanine or tryptophan, this CDR3 likely reflects a read error. The chain couples TRBV19 to TRBJ2-2; 7 bases are a match to TRBD2. Per the germline V gene, CDR1 is LNHDA and CDR2 is SQIVND (reference sequence). CDR3 size: 15 residues. The DNA of the CDR3 is TGTGCCAGTAGTATGACTAGCCTGAGAACCGGGGGGCTGTTTTCT. Protein: CASSMTSLRTGGLFS.

The table lists this clonotype with many counts. The chain joins TRBV20-1 to TRBJ2-3; D not resolved. The CDR3 is 12 amino acids. Germline CDR1 DFQATT, CDR2 SNEGSKA (reference sequence). V lost 0 bases and J lost 4, with 5 bases in between. The CDR3 spells CSARDHPDTQYF. For the CDR3, the DNA is TGCAGTGCTAGAGATCATCCAGATACGCAGTATTTT.

Comments on this clonotype: Given the absence of the conserved phenylalanine or tryptophan at the CDR3 end, a read error is likely. V and J are TRBV5-6 and TRBJ1-2; D perhaps matches TRBD1 (6 bases). CDR1 and CDR2 (germline): SGHDT, YYEEEE. Trimming shortened V by 2 bases and J by 3 bases, and 14 bases separated the two germline ends. The CDR3 runs 15 residues. The chain's CDR3 is CASSLRGAHYYGYTL. CDR3 nucleotide sequence: TGTGCCAGCAGCTTACGGGGGGCGCATTACTATGGCTACACCCTC.

This clonotype was picked up many times. V gene TRBV3-1 combines with J gene TRBJ1-1; a weak D match, TRBD1 (6 bases). The V and J ends lost 4 bases and 0 bases respectively, with 12 bases between them. CDR3 length: 15 amino acids. CDR1 is LGHDT and CDR2 is YNNKEL in the germline V gene (reference sequence). The CDR3 DNA follows: TGTGCCAGCAGCCCGGCGGGACATTTGAACACTGAAGCTTTCTTT. Translation gives CASSPAGHLNTEAFF.

This clonotype was detected only a few times. The rearrangement links TRBV27 to TRBJ2-1; 8 positions agree with TRBD1. Germline trimming cut 6 bases from V and 2 bases from J; bases unmatched to any gene: 9. Germline CDR1 and CDR2: MNHEY and SMNVEV (reference sequence). This CDR3 has 16 residues. The CDR3 here is CASRIAGTGAYNEQFF. DNA for the CDR3: TGTGCCAGCAGAATAGCCGGGACAGGCGCCTACAATGAGCAGTTCTTC.

The chain uses TRBV20-1 and TRBJ1-4, with D uncertain. Germline lookup yields CDR1 DFQATT and CDR2 SNEGSKA (reference sequence). Trimming took off 3 bases at V and 5 bases at J, with 16 bases between the two ends. The length of the CDR3 is 15 residues. In DNA, the CDR3 is TGCAGTGCTAGGGAGTCGAGCTCCTACAATGAAAAACTGTTTTTT. It codes for CSARESSSYNEKLFF.

Regarding this clonotype: Relative to the germline gene, one junction end is altered; a read error may explain this. The V call is TRBV19, the J call TRBJ2-5; TRBD2 matches at 7 bases. CDR1 is LNHDA and CDR2 is SQIVND in the germline V gene (reference sequence). The CDR3 extends over 16 amino acids. The CDR3 DNA is TGTGCTAGCGCCTCCTTAAAGGGGAGGGGTCAAGAGACTCAGTACTTC. This encodes CASASLKGRGQETQYF.

The chain joins TRBV7-2 to TRBJ2-2; D is undetermined. Trimming removed 5 bases at V and 6 bases at J, with 16 bases between. The CDR3 is made up of 15 amino acids. The germline gives CDR1 SGHTA, CDR2 FQGNSA. The CDR3 is CASSPRVGWPGELFF. CDR3 DNA: TGTGCCAGCAGCCCACGGGTGGGGTGGCCCGGGGAGCTGTTTTTT.

The CDR3: CASSLQGRNQPQHF. CDR3 nucleotides: TGTGCCAGCAGCTTACAGGGACGCAATCAGCCCCAGCATTTT. J is TRBJ1-5 and V is TRBV5-4, with D tentatively TRBD1 (6 bases). CDR3 size: 14 residues. Germline V lookup: CDR1 SGHNT, CDR2 YYREEE (reference sequence). The germline V and J ends were trimmed by 2 bases and 2 bases, with 8 bases remaining between them.

This chain joins TRBV7-8 and TRBJ2-2; 13 nucleotides agree with TRBD2. The CDR3 runs 17 residues. V dropped 6 bases and J dropped 6; count of bases not matched to a gene: 10. The V gene's germline CDR1 is SGHVS and CDR2 FQNEAQ. The CDR3 region is CASSSGTSGMDAGELFF. The CDR3 nucleotides read TGTGCCAGCAGTTCCGGGACTAGCGGGATGGATGCCGGGGAGCTGTTTTTT.

This clonotype was counted ten times or more. The chain couples TRBV5-5 to TRBJ1-1; unclear D gene. Germline V gives CDR1 SGHKS, CDR2 YYEKEE (reference sequence). Trimming cost V 2 bases and J 0 bases, with 8 bases left between them. This CDR3 has 14 amino acids. CDR3 nucleotides: TGTGCCAGCAGCTTCCGGACTTTGAACACTGAAGCTTTCTTT. It codes for CASSFRTLNTEAFF.

CDR3: CASSLGTGNTGELFF. The CDR3 coding sequence is TGCGCCAGCAGCTTGGGGACAGGGAACACCGGGGAGCTGTTTTTT. The chain is built from TRBV5-1 and TRBJ2-2, with 7 nucleotides matching TRBD1. Germline CDR1 reads SGHRS; CDR2 reads YFSETQ. Trimming at V came to 0 bases and at J to 1 base, leaving 0 bases not matched to a gene. CDR3 length: 15 amino acids.

Ten or more counts support this clonotype. The chain couples TRBV7-2 to TRBJ1-5, with D perhaps matching TRBD1 (5 bases). The CDR3 runs to 14 residues. CDR1 is SGHTA and CDR2 is FQGNSA in the germline V gene. Trimming cost V 1 base and J 7 bases, with 11 bases left between them. CDR3 in amino acids: CASSLDRRRQPQHF. CDR3 bases: TGTGCCAGCAGCTTAGACAGGAGGAGGCAGCCCCAGCATTTT.

The sample holds many counts of this clonotype. Here the CDR3 reads CASSPRQRTQETQYF. In DNA form, the CDR3 reads TGTGCCAGCAGCCCGCGACAGAGGACGCAAGAGACCCAGTACTTC. The rearrangement uses TRBV7-6 and TRBJ2-5; D might be TRBD1 (5 bases). V was clipped by 5 bases and J by 2 bases, with 15 bases between them. The CDR3 is 15 residues long. Germline CDR1 SGHVS, CDR2 FNYEAQ.

V gene TRBV6-6 combines with J gene TRBJ2-7; no definite D call. V lost 9 bases and J 1 base, leaving 16 bases between the germline ends. This CDR3 comprises 14 residues. Germline V CDR1 and CDR2: MNHNY, SVGAGI (reference sequence). The CDR3 loop reads CASISPPPSYEQYF. The CDR3 region has the DNA TGTGCCAGTATTTCTCCCCCGCCTTCCTACGAGCAGTACTTC.

This chain joins TRBV19 and TRBJ2-1, with TRBD2 identical over 11 bases. This CDR3 spans 15 amino acids. Germline values: CDR1 LNHDA, CDR2 SQIVND (reference sequence). The V segment lost 3 bases and the J segment 9 bases; nucleotides outside the gene matches: 7. This CDR3 is CASSIVSSGRIEQFF. As DNA, the CDR3 is TGTGCCAGTAGTATTGTATCTAGCGGGAGGATTGAGCAGTTCTTC.

This clonotype was counted at least ten times. The rearrangement uses TRBV9 and TRBJ2-3; a possible D gene is TRBD1 (6 bases). Germline V gene sequence: CDR1 SGDLS, CDR2 YYNGEE. This CDR3 region has 15 residues. The germline V and J ends were trimmed by 1 base and 2 bases, with 11 bases remaining between them. The CDR3 sequence is CASSVRDMHTDTQYF. DNA of the CDR3: TGTGCCAGCAGCGTACGGGACATGCACACAGATACGCAGTATTTT. Full variable domain (remainder filled in from reference TRBV9 and TRBJ2-3): DSGVTQTPKHLITATGQRVTLRCSPRSGDLSVYWYQQSLDQGLQFLIQYYNGEERAKGNILERFSAQQFPDLHSELNLSSLELGDSALYFCASSVRDMHTDTQYFGPGTRLTVL.

The chain combines TRBV6-1 with TRBJ1-6; no definite D call. Trimming cost V 3 bases and J 10 bases, with 7 bases left between them. Germline V lookup: CDR1 MNHNS, CDR2 SASEGT. The CDR3 runs 12 residues. Here the CDR3 DNA reads TGTGCCAGCAGTGAGGGTGGCTCACCCCTCCACTTT. Its translation is CASSEGGSPLHF.

This clonotype was picked up many times. The chain combines TRBV5-8 with TRBJ1-6; 7 nucleotides agree with TRBD1. The CDR3 is 14 amino acids. V gave up 2 bases and J gave up 8 bases; unmatched junction bases: 4. Germline-derived CDR1 and CDR2 are SGHTS and YDEGEE. CDR3 nucleotide sequence: TGTGCCAGCAGCTTTACAGGGGAAGATTCACCCCTCCACTTT. This translates into CASSFTGEDSPLHF.

This sequence joins TRBV29-1 and TRBJ2-7; D perhaps matches TRBD1 (6 bases). The germline V gene has CDR1 SQVTM and CDR2 ANQGSEA. Trimming stripped 6 bases from V and 6 bases from J, with 9 bases between. This CDR3 region has 10 residues. In DNA, the CDR3 is TGCAGCGTAGGACAGAGCGAGCAGTACTTC. It translates to CSVGQSEQYF.

The chain recombines TRBV27 with TRBJ2-7; perhaps TRBD1 as D (5 bases). The germline V gene has CDR1 MNHEY and CDR2 SMNVEV (reference sequence). V lost 0 bases to trimming and J lost 1 base, with 10 bases between them. The CDR3 has 15 amino acids. The CDR3: CASSLSSDRSYEQYF. DNA for the CDR3: TGTGCCAGCAGTTTATCGAGCGACAGATCCTACGAGCAGTACTTC.